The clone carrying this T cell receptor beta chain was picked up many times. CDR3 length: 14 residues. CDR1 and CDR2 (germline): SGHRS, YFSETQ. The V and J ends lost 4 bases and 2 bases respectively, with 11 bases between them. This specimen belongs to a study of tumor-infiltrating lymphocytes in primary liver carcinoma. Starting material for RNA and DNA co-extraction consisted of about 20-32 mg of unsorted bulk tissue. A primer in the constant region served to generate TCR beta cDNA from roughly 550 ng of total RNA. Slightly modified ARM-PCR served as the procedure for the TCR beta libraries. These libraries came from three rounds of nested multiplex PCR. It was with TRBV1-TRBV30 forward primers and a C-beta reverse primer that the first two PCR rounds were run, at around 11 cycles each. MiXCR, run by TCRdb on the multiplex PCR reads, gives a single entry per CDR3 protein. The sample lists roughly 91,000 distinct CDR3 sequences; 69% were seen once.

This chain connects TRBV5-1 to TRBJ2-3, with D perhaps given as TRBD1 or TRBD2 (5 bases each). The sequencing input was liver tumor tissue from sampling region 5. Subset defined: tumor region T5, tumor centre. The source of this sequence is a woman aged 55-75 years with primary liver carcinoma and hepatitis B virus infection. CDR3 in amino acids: CASSRDHATDTQYF. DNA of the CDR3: TGCGCCAGCAGCCGGGACCATGCCACAGATACGCAGTATTTT.